The rows below give T cell receptor beta chains drawn from one sample of a study of post-analysis software for immune sequencing data. A single record per CDR3 protein comes from TCRdb applying MiXCR to the PCR reads. The profile shows about 200,000 distinct CDR3 sequences, 25% to 30% of them singletons. Sequenced sample: blood. All receptors come from a girl under 18 with multiple sclerosis. Each CDR3 is given without its conserved first and last residue. D genes are given only for firm matches.

TRBJ2-1	13	TRBD2	TRBV5-1	ASSLERGGGNEQF
TRBJ1-1	13	TRBD1	TRBV24-1	ATSDSGQGDTEAF
TRBJ2-5	12	NA	TRBV10-1	ASSSTGYGETQY
TRBJ2-7	12	NA	TRBV5-1	ASGSAQGSYEQY
TRBJ1-1	12	NA	TRBV15	ATTPRGMNTEAF
TRBJ2-3	13	TRBD1	TRBV6-5	VSSYSRGREDTQY
TRBJ2-3	8	NA	TRBV29-1	SVFTDTQY
TRBJ2-5	13	NA	TRBV4-1	ASTTSGGAQETQY
TRBJ2-7	13	TRBD2	TRBV18	ASSPAGLAGYEQY
TRBJ1-4	12	NA	TRBV18	ASSPTARGEKLF
TRBJ2-1	14	TRBD2	TRBV29-1	SDRTSGRAGPNEQF
TRBJ1-1	9	TRBD1	TRBV20-1	SAKGATEAF
TRBJ2-1	12	NA	TRBV7-9	ASRTKISANEQF
TRBJ1-2	12	NA	TRBV2	ASSEGRRAYGYT
TRBJ2-7	12	NA	TRBV20-1	STTLGGVSYEQY
TRBJ1-4	13	NA	TRBV6-5	ASSTAGPTNEKLF
TRBJ2-3	14	TRBD2	TRBV28	ASRSGTSGGADTQY
TRBJ2-1	13	NA	TRBV18	ASSPPRGRYNEQF
TRBJ2-1	12	TRBD2	TRBV7-8	ASSLARTSGEQF
TRBJ2-1	15	NA	TRBV2	ASSYKFRDRPYNEQF
TRBJ1-1	12	NA	TRBV20-1	SARGSIGTTEAF
TRBJ1-2	10	NA	TRBV5-1	ASSNDLYGYT
TRBJ2-5	11	NA	TRBV28	ASRQTGEETQY
TRBJ1-1	12	NA	TRBV20-1	SARLGAMNTEAF
TRBJ2-1	13	NA	TRBV7-2	ASSSYGTGSNEQF
TRBJ2-7	12	NA	TRBV12-3/TRBV12-4	ASSTNGGAGEQY
TRBJ2-7	12	TRBD1	TRBV5-5	ASSLGTETYEQY
TRBJ1-4	12	TRBD1	TRBV12-3/TRBV12-4	ASSLGGDSEKLF
TRBJ2-1	9	NA	TRBV4-1	AGSRADEQF
TRBJ2-5	12	NA	TRBV20-1	SASNPSGLEEQY